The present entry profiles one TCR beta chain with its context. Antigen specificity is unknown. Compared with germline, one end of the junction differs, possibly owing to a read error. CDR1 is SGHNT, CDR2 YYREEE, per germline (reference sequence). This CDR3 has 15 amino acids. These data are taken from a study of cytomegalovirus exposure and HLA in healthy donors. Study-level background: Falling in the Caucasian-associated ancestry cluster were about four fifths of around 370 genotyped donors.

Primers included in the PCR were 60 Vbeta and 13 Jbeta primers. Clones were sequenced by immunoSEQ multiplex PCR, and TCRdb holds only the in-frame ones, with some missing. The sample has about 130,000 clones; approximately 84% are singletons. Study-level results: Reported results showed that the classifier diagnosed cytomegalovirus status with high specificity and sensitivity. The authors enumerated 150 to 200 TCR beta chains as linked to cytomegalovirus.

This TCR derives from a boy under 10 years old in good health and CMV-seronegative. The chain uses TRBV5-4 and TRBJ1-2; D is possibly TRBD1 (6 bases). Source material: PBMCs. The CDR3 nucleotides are TGTGCCAGCAGCCCCCGGAGCAGGGGCAACTCTGGCTACACCTTC. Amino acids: CASSPRSRGNSGYTF.